This T cell receptor beta chain was found in a study of blood T cell repertoires in COVID-19. In the study overall: T cells, B-cell-depleted T cells, or PBMCs supplied cDNA or gDNA.

As processed by the authors: Cell counts per sample came from amplifying reference gene primers. Some clones are missing from TCRdb's copy, which holds only in-frame ones; the method was immunoSEQ multiplex PCR. That table supplies the V and J calls and clone size; D and trimming were determined from the DNA. The sample has approximately 170,000 clones, around 89% seen once. Germline assignment: CDR1 MGHDK and CDR2 SYGVNS. With 3 bases removed from V and 4 bases from J, the gap between germline ends came to 19 bases. The CDR3 totals 17 residues. The chain couples TRBV25-1 to TRBJ2-1, with D perhaps matching TRBD1 (5 bases). The clonotype was recovered from a woman aged 18-30 years who had recovered from COVID-19. The sample was PBMCs or T cells enriched from blood (not recorded which). Here the CDR3 reads CASSEGLKGRVYNEQFF. DNA for the CDR3: TGTGCCAGCAGTGAGGGCCTCAAGGGCAGGGTGTACAATGAGCAGTTCTTC. The full variable domain, its missing parts supplied by reference TRBV25-1 and TRBJ2-1, is EADIYQTPRYLVIGTGKKITLECSQTMGHDKMYWYQQDPGMELHLIHYSYGVNSTEKGDLSSESTVSRIRTEHFPLTLESARPSHTSQYLCASSEGLKGRVYNEQFFGPGTRLTVL.